The clone carrying this T cell receptor (beta chain) has more than one count but fewer than ten. These data originate in a study of regulatory T cells in long-lasting Graves disease. Described time point: persistent/refractory GD, antithyroid drugs over 5 years with positive TRAb. From RNA extracted from PBMCs, the TCR library was made. Researchers made TCR beta libraries by using iRepertoire HTBI primers and running Arm-PCR on CDR3 regions. TCRdb independently ran MiXCR on the multiplex PCR reads; one entry per CDR3 protein. The profile shows around 500,000 distinct CDR3 sequences, around 20% of them singletons. The CDR3 runs 17 residues. Per germline, CDR1 DFQATT and CDR2 SNEGSKA (reference sequence). Trimming shortened V by 5 bases and J by 2 bases, and 24 bases separated the two germline ends.

The sequence was obtained from a female donor with Graves disease. The V call is TRBV20-1, the J call TRBJ2-5, with a weak D call TRBD1 (6 bases). The sequencing here drew on peripheral blood mononuclear cells (PBMCs), taken when the disease was refractory, from a patient treated with antithyroid drugs. CDR3 coding DNA: TGCAGTGCTCAGCCCTGGGGGCAGGACCAAATTCAAGAGACCCAGTACTTC. It translates to CSAQPWGQDQIQETQYF.